This T cell receptor beta chain was sequenced in a study of T-cell memory formation after mild COVID-19. Study-wide context: Largely, the TCR clusters proved donor specific.

In germline, CDR1 is ENHRY, CDR2 SYGVKD. V lost 4 bases to trimming and J lost 8 bases, with 21 bases between them. CDR3 length: 16 amino acids. Constant-segment primers served in 5'RACE that generated TCR alpha and TCR beta cDNA libraries bearing sample barcodes and UMIs. MiXCR, applied by TCRdb to the 5' RACE reads, yields one record per CDR3 protein. The data show 200,000 to 300,000 distinct CDR3 sequences, 15% seen once. Notes on the study in general: Largely, contracting CD4+ clones fell within CM and EM, and contracting CD8+ clones within EMRA. Clones that got smaller from day 15 to 85 had even CD4/CD8, while clones growing later tipped toward CD4+.

Comments on this clonotype: Its antigen is not known.

Sequences were obtained from PBMCs or a T cell subset sorted from them (not recorded which). This chain connects TRBV10-3 to TRBJ2-1; weak D call: TRBD2 (5 bases). The sequence was collected from an adult woman who had mild COVID-19 (a few samples of this study predate the infection). Cell type and time point are not known. The CDR3 sequence: CAISVATRPEGDEQFF. The CDR3 DNA is TGTGCCATCAGTGTTGCGACAAGACCCGAGGGCGATGAGCAGTTCTTC.